The sequence of this T cell receptor (beta chain) was determined in a study of T cell repertoires in cytomegalovirus infection. Overall study results and limits: Carriers of CMV and the relevant HLA type were discriminated by public TCR beta frequency. Clonotypes of TCR beta that were HLA-C-restricted and CMV-specific dominated the ex vivo response.

This clonotype has just a few counts. The antigen remains undetermined. V lost 4 bases, J lost 6 bases, and 10 bases lay in between. The CDR3 loop spans 13 amino acids. From germline, CDR1 is SNHLY and CDR2 FYNNEI. Using its own MiXCR run on the reads, TCRdb lists one record per CDR3 protein. The data contain just over 300,000 distinct CDR3 sequences, under 20% of them singletons. The J gene is TRBJ2-1, the V gene TRBV2; D might be TRBD1 (6 bases). Sequencing was carried out using PBMCs. The source of this sequence is a human donor in good health (CMV status not recorded). Some clones in this sample may be carry-over from other donors' samples. The CDR3 is CASSGTDINEQFF. CDR3 DNA: TGTGCCAGCAGTGGGACAGATATCAATGAGCAGTTCTTC.